This TCR beta chain was recovered during a study of identical twins. TCRdb itself ran the 5' RACE reads through MiXCR, one entry per CDR3 protein. The sample carries hundreds of thousands of distinct CDR3 sequences, around 24% recorded once. The CDR3 runs 13 residues. The V gene lost 4 bases and the J gene lost 8 bases, with 15 bases spanning the gap. The germline CDR1 and CDR2 sequences are SGHKS and YYEKEE (reference sequence). This clonotype was detected a few times. These sequences were also reported in another study, on T cells expressing NK-cell markers. According to that study: The TCR beta repertoires were obtained from sorted CD3+CD56+NKG2C+, CD3+CD56+NKG2C- and CD3+CD56-NKG2C+ T cells.

The specimen sequenced was CD4+ T cells sorted from blood. The receptor comes from a young woman in good health. This chain uses TRBV5-5 with TRBJ1-2, with D unclear. CDR3 sequence reads: CASSASPSNGYTF. CDR3 in DNA: TGTGCCAGCAGCGCGTCGCCATCAAACGGCTACACCTTC.